One and the same sample provided the 14 T cell receptor beta chains below, sequenced in a study of OX40 agonist ivuxolimab in advanced cancers. The table came from immunoSEQ multiplex PCR; TCRdb's copy has only in-frame clones and leaves some out. The sample gives 90,000 to 100,000 clones, about 85% of which show up once; around 0.82% is in the top ten. Sequenced material: CD4+ or CD8+ T cells sorted from blood, taken in a trial of the OX40 agonist ivuxolimab. The receptor source for this set is an adult with an advanced solid tumor such as melanoma, head and neck, liver or kidney cancer.

The chain joins TRBV28 to TRBJ2-2; D may be TRBD1 (7 bases). The ends were cut back, 10 bases at V and 6 bases at J, with 21 bases in the middle. Per germline, CDR1 MDHEN and CDR2 SYDVKM. The CDR3 sequence is 15 residues long. DNA of the CDR3: TGTGCCACCTTAACCGGGGGCAGGGGGGCCGGGGAGCTGTTTTTT. It codes for CATLTGGRGAGELFF. Full variable domain (outside the CDR3, taken from reference TRBV28 and TRBJ2-2): DVKVTQSSRYLVKRTGEKVFLECVQDMDHENMFWYRQDPGLGLRLIYFSYDVKMKEKGDIPEGYSVSREKKERFSLILESASTNQTSMYLCATLTGGRGAGELFFGEGSRLTVL.

The chain carries TRBV6-6 and TRBJ2-7; 14 bases fit TRBD2. From germline, CDR1 is MNHNY and CDR2 SVGAGI (reference sequence). There are 16 residues in the CDR3. V dropped 6 bases and J dropped 6; count of bases not matched to a gene: 10. The CDR3 coding sequence is TGTGCCAGCAGACATATCGGGACTAGCGGGAGCGGCGAGCAGTACGTC. It encodes CASRHIGTSGSGEQYV.

This clone occurred a few times. The V call is TRBV27, the J call TRBJ1-1; 7 bases match TRBD1. J was trimmed by 8 bases and V by 6 bases; bases with no gene match: 3. This CDR3 spans 11 amino acids. Looked up from germline, CDR1 is MNHEY and CDR2 is SMNVEV (reference sequence). This CDR3 is CASRTGTEAFF. The CDR3 region has the DNA TGTGCCAGCAGGACAGGGACCGAAGCTTTCTTT.

The chain uses TRBV6-5 and TRBJ2-2; D is perhaps TRBD1 or TRBD2 (6 bases each). The length of the CDR3 is 15 residues. Trimming pared 3 bases from V and 4 bases from J, leaving 12 bases between. Germline values: CDR1 MNHEY, CDR2 SVGAGI. CDR3 amino acids: CASSYRGVATGELFF. Here the CDR3 DNA reads TGTGCCAGCAGTTATAGGGGGGTTGCCACCGGGGAGCTGTTTTTT.

This clone was counted only a few times. The chain recombines TRBV11-3 with TRBJ1-1; 7 bases agree with TRBD1. CDR3 length equals 13 residues. CDR1 is SGHNT and CDR2 is YENEEA in the germline V gene. Trimming at V came to 6 bases and at J to 1 base, leaving 2 bases not matched to a gene. Here the CDR3 reads CASSRQGNTEAFF. For the CDR3, the DNA is TGTGCCAGCAGTAGACAGGGGAACACTGAAGCTTTCTTT.

V is TRBV7-9 and J is TRBJ1-1; TRBD1 is a possible D gene (5 bases). CDR1 is SEHNR, CDR2 FQNEAQ, per germline (reference sequence). This CDR3 comprises 14 residues. Trimming removed 5 bases from V and 1 base from J, with 11 bases in between. The CDR3 is CASSPQGRNTEAFF. The CDR3 DNA sequence: TGTGCCAGCAGCCCCCAGGGCAGGAACACTGAAGCTTTCTTT.

The DNA for the CDR3 is TGTGCCAGCAGGGGAGTGGGAGGAAACTATGGCTACACCTTC. It codes for CASRGVGGNYGYTF. The chain combines TRBV2 with TRBJ1-2; D is unclear. In germline, CDR1 is SNHLY, CDR2 FYNNEI. This CDR3 has 14 amino acids. V was clipped by 6 bases and J by 2 bases, with 13 bases between them.

The V and J genes are TRBV27 and TRBJ2-5; D might be TRBD1 (6 bases). V lost 2 bases and J lost 2, with 12 bases in between. The V gene's germline CDR1 is MNHEY and CDR2 SMNVEV (reference sequence). CDR3 length equals 15 residues. DNA of the CDR3: TGTGCCAGCAGTTTAACAGGGTGGGGGCAAGAGACCCAGTACTTC. Amino acids: CASSLTGWGQETQYF.

This sequence joins TRBV6-1 and TRBJ2-1, with TRBD1 matching over 9 bases. After removal of 4 bases from V and 7 bases from J, the junction contained 2 bases not matched to a gene. Looked up from germline, CDR1 is MNHNS and CDR2 is SASEGT. This CDR3 spans 13 amino acids. Here the CDR3 reads CASSVGTGNEQFF. The CDR3 nucleotides read TGTGCCAGCAGTGTGGGGACAGGGAATGAGCAGTTCTTC.

The gene calls are TRBV18 and TRBJ1-5; D is possibly TRBD1 (6 bases). Trimming took 4 bases from V and 3 from J, leaving 13 bases between them. Germline-derived CDR1 and CDR2 are KGHSH and LQKENI. The CDR3 is 15 residues long. CDR3 residues: CASSLQGSVNQPQHF. Here the CDR3 DNA reads TGTGCCAGCTCACTACAGGGATCCGTCAATCAGCCCCAGCATTTT.

The chain employs TRBV20-1 and TRBJ2-2; 7 nucleotides line up with TRBD2. The CDR3 runs 11 residues. CDR1 DFQATT and CDR2 SNEGSKA come from the germline V gene (reference sequence). This CDR3 reads CSLKRGGELFF. The CDR3 nucleotides read TGCAGCCTGAAGCGGGGCGGGGAGCTGTTTTTT.

The rearrangement joins TRBV7-6 to TRBJ1-1, with D uncertain. The CDR3 has 14 residues. From germline, CDR1 is SGHVS and CDR2 FNYEAQ. Trimming cost V 4 bases and J 2 bases, with 11 bases left between them. CDR3 amino acids: CASSSGPSNTEAFF. Here the CDR3 DNA reads TGTGCCAGCAGCTCGGGCCCGAGTAACACTGAAGCTTTCTTT.

V gene TRBV6-1 combines with J gene TRBJ1-4, with a possible D match to TRBD1 (6 bases). Germline-derived CDR1 and CDR2 are MNHNS and SASEGT. This CDR3 has 12 amino acids. The V and J ends lost 7 bases and 8 bases respectively, with 11 bases between them. DNA for the CDR3: TGTGCCAGCAATCAGGGGCACGAAAAACTGTTTTTT. Translated, it gives CASNQGHEKLFF.

V and J are TRBV7-2 and TRBJ2-1, with 10 bases lining up with TRBD2. Per germline, CDR1 SGHTA and CDR2 FQGNSA. V shed 5 bases, J shed 10 bases, and the junction held 8 bases outside the gene matches. The CDR3 runs to 14 residues. The CDR3 spells CASSKGLANSEQFF. The CDR3 region has the DNA TGTGCCAGCAGCAAGGGACTAGCGAACTCGGAGCAGTTCTTC.